Each of the 13 T cell receptor beta chains below was sequenced from the same sample in a study of vaccination and CD4 T cells after COVID-19 (dated by TCRdb to the early 2020s). Library preparation was by PCR. TCRdb lists the instrument as Illumina iSeq 100. TCR sequencing of DNA from cultured CD4+ T cells used the Oncomine TCR Beta short-read assay at the Johns Hopkins FTIC core. TCRdb handled the public reads itself, with Q25 trimming in fastp and clone calling in MiXCR, and kept productive beta chains. Records with the same CDR3 protein are collapsed into one entry carrying the most frequent genes and DNA. The sample data list about 1,800 distinct CDR3 sequences, and about three fifths of these were observed just once. Clones ranked in the top ten supply about 80% of the sample. The treatment or condition label corresponds to: roughly ten-day PBMC culture with coronavirus spike peptide pools or control peptides (ViraFEST assay). CD4+ T cells from unexposed donors were collected before the COVID-19 pandemic (2011-2018).

Their target antigens are unknown. The sample comprised CD4+ T cells from blood, cultured in vitro. These receptors were collected from a human donor in good health.

The rearrangement uses TRBV7-3 and TRBJ1-3; D might be TRBD1 (5 bases). V lost 5 bases, J lost 4 bases, and 18 bases lay in between. The germline gives CDR1 SGHTA, CDR2 FQGTGA. There are 16 residues in the CDR3. This CDR3 reads CASSAGEGQFGNTIYF. The CDR3 bases are TGTGCCAGCAGCGCCGGCGAGGGGCAGTTCGGAAACACCATATATTTT.

This chain connects TRBV4-2 to TRBJ1-3, with D unclear. Looked up from germline, CDR1 is LGHNA and CDR2 is YNFKEQ. CDR3 length: 15 residues. V lost 4 bases and J lost 0, with 10 bases in between. As DNA, the CDR3 is TGTGCCAGCAGCCTAGAGGAGGCCTCTGGAAACACCATATATTTT. It translates to CASSLEEASGNTIYF.

In its sample, this clonotype is medium-sized. The V and J genes are TRBV7-9 and TRBJ1-2, with TRBD1 identical over 7 bases. This CDR3 comprises 14 residues. Germline values: CDR1 SEHNR, CDR2 FQNEAQ (reference sequence). J was trimmed by 1 base and V by 5 bases; bases with no gene match: 4. The CDR3: CASSVTGVNYGYTF. The CDR3 region has the DNA TGTGCCAGCAGCGTTACAGGGGTTAACTATGGCTACACCTTC.

The chain joins TRBV28 to TRBJ1-1; TRBD1 might be the D (6 bases). The length of the CDR3 is 14 residues. V lost 7 bases, J lost 4 bases, and 16 bases lay in between. CDR1 MDHEN and CDR2 SYDVKM come from the germline V gene. The CDR3 is CASTAPGARTEAFF. The CDR3 DNA reads as TGTGCCAGCACCGCGCCGGGGGCCCGCACTGAAGCTTTCTTT.

This rearrangement joins TRBV10-2 to TRBJ2-5, with a possible D match to TRBD2 (6 bases). There are 15 residues in the CDR3. Germline CDR1 is WSHSY and CDR2 is SAAADI. Trimming shortened V by 6 bases and J by 0 bases, and 14 bases separated the two germline ends. Here the CDR3 DNA reads TGCGCCAGCAGCTCGGGACTCGCTTACCAAGAGACCCAGTACTTC. It codes for CASSSGLAYQETQYF.

With regard to this clonotype: A read error is the likely source, as a far larger clone sits one nucleotide away. The rearrangement links TRBV7-9 to TRBJ2-1; 7 positions match TRBD2. Germline V lookup: CDR1 SEHNR, CDR2 FQNEAQ (reference sequence). With 2 bases clipped from V and 10 bases from J, the junction kept 11 bases outside the gene matches. The CDR3 is made up of 15 amino acids. CDR3 sequence: CASSLRRENTYEQFF. The DNA of the CDR3 is TGTGCCAGCAGCTTACGGCGGGAGAACACCTACGAGCAGTTCTTC.

The chain links TRBV19 to TRBJ2-5; no reliable D call. The CDR3 extends over 13 amino acids. The V end lost 1 base, the J end lost 3 bases, and 6 bases lay between the germline ends. Germline assignment: CDR1 LNHDA and CDR2 SQIVND (reference sequence). CDR3 region: CASSIAREETQYF. The CDR3 DNA reads TGTGCCAGTAGTATAGCTCGGGAAGAGACCCAGTACTTC.

The V gene is TRBV2, the J gene TRBJ2-6; perhaps TRBD1 as D (6 bases). Between the trimmed V and J ends, which lost 7 bases and 0 bases, there was a span of 7 bases. The CDR3 runs 14 residues. Germline CDR1 SNHLY, CDR2 FYNNEI. The CDR3 nucleotides are TGTGCCAGCAAGGGGGACTCTGGGGCCAACGTCCTGACTTTC. Amino acid sequence: CASKGDSGANVLTF.

The V call is TRBV12-3 or TRBV12-4, the J call TRBJ1-5, with D hard to call. The length of the CDR3 is 14 residues. Trimming stripped 6 bases from V and 4 bases from J, with 13 bases between. The CDR3 here is CASSLTRVNQPQHF. CDR3 coding DNA: TGTGCCAGCAGCCTAACGAGGGTAAATCAGCCCCAGCATTTT.

This clonotype was counted only a few times. This chain uses TRBV5-5 with TRBJ1-2, with unresolved D. The CDR3 extends over 14 amino acids. Trimming left V 0 bases short and J 2 bases short, with 8 bases between. Germline CDR1 and CDR2: SGHKS and YYEKEE (reference sequence). The CDR3 loop is CASSLGTQNYGYTF. CDR3 in DNA: TGTGCCAGCAGCTTGGGCACCCAAAACTATGGCTACACCTTC.

In its sample, this clonotype was seen once. The V and J genes are TRBV20-1 and TRBJ2-7; D remains unclear. Between the trimmed V and J ends, which lost 0 bases and 4 bases, there was a span of 16 bases. Per germline, CDR1 DFQATT and CDR2 SNEGSKA (reference sequence). The CDR3 has 15 amino acids. CDR3 sequence: CSARDRHPSQYEQYF. The DNA for the CDR3 is TGCAGTGCTAGAGATCGGCACCCCTCCCAATACGAGCAGTACTTC.

This sequence joins TRBV7-9 and TRBJ2-7; no clear D gene. The CDR3 runs to 14 residues. Trimming left V 6 bases short and J 4 bases short, with 16 bases between. Germline CDR1 reads SEHNR; CDR2 reads FQNEAQ (reference sequence). The CDR3 reads CASSIIGHPYEQYF. DNA of the CDR3: TGTGCCAGCAGTATAATTGGTCACCCTTACGAGCAGTACTTC.

The J gene is TRBJ2-5, the V gene TRBV28; 7 bases map to TRBD1. Losses at the gene ends were 4 bases for V and 1 base for J; bases not matched to a gene: 6. The length of the CDR3 is 15 residues. Looked up from germline, CDR1 is MDHEN and CDR2 is SYDVKM. The CDR3 DNA follows: TGTGCCAGCAGTTCCCGACAGGGACCCCAAGAGACCCAGTACTTC. Encoded protein: CASSSRQGPQETQYF.